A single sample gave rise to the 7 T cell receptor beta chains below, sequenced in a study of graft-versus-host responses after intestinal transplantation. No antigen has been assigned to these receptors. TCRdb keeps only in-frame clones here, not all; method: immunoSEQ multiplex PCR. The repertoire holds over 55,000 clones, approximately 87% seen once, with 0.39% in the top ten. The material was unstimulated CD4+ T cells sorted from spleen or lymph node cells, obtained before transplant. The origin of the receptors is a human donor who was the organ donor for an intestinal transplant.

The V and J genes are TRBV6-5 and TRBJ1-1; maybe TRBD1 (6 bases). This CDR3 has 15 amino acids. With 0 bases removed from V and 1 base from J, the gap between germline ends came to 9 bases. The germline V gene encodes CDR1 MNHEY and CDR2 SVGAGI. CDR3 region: CASSYSQGKNTEAFF. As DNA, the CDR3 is TGTGCCAGCAGTTACTCTCAGGGGAAGAACACTGAAGCTTTCTTT.

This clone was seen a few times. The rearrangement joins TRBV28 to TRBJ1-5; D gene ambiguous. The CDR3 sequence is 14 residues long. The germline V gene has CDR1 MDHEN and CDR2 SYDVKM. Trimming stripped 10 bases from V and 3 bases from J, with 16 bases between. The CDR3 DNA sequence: TGTGCCATTAAGGTGGGGAGGAACAATCAGCCCCAGCATTTT. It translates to CAIKVGRNNQPQHF.

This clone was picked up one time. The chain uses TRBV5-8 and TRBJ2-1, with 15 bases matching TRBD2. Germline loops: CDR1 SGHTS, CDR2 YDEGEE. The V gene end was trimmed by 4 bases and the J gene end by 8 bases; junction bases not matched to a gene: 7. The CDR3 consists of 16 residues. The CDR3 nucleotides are TGTGCCAGCAGCAAGGGGACTAGCGGGGGGTATGATGAGCAGTTCTTC. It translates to CASSKGTSGGYDEQFF.

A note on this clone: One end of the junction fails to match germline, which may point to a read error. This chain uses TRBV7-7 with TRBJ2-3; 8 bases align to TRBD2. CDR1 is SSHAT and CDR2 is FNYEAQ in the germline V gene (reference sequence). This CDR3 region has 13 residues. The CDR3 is CASSVRGEDTQYF. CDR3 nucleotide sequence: TGTGCTAGCAGCGTGCGGGGGGAAGATACGCAGTATTTT.

CDR3 DNA sequence: TGTGCCAGCAGTTACGCGGGACAGACTAACTATGGCTACACCTTC. It codes for CASSYAGQTNYGYTF. J is TRBJ1-2 and V is TRBV6-5, with 7 bases lining up with TRBD1. Germline loops: CDR1 MNHEY, CDR2 SVGAGI. With 2 bases clipped from V and 0 bases from J, the junction kept 3 bases outside the gene matches. The CDR3 contains 15 residues.

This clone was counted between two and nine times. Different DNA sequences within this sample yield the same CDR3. The DNA of the CDR3 is TGTGCCACCCATGGGGGGTATAGCAATCAGCCCCAGCATTTT. It specifies CATHGGYSNQPQHF. The chain couples TRBV19 to TRBJ1-5; the D gene is possibly TRBD1 (5 bases). With 10 bases removed from V and 0 bases from J, the gap between germline ends came to 13 bases. Germline lookup yields CDR1 LNHDA and CDR2 SQIVND (reference sequence). The CDR3 spans 14 residues.

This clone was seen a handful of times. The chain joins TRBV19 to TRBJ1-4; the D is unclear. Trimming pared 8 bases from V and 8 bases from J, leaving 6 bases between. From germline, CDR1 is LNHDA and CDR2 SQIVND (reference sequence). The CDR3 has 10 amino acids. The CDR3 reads CASGREKLFF. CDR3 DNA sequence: TGTGCCAGTGGCAGAGAAAAACTGTTTTTT.